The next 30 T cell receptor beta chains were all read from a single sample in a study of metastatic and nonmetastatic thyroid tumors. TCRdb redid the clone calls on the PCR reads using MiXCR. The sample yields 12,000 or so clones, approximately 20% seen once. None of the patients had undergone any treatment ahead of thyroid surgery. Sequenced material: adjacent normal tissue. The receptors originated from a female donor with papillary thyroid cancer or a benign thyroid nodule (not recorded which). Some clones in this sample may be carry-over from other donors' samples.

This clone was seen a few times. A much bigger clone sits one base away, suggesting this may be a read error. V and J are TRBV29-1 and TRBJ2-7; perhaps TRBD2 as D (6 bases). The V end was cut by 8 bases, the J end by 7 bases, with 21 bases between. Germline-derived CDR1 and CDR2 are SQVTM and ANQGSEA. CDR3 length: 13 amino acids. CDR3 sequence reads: CSSQVTGAGEQYF. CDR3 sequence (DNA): TGCAGCTCCCAGGTAACTGGGGCGGGGGAGCAGTACTTC.

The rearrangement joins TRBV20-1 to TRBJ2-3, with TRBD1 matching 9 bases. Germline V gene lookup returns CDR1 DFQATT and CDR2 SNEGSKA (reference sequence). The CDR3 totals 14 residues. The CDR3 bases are TGCAGCGGTGAACAGGGGGCCGGGACAGATACGCAGTATTTT. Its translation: CSGEQGAGTDTQYF.

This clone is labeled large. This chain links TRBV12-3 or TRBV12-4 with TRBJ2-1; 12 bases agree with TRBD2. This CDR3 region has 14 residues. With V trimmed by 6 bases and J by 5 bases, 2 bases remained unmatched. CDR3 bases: TGTGCCAGCAGGCTAGCGGGAGGGGACAATGAGCAGTTCTTC. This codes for CASRLAGGDNEQFF.

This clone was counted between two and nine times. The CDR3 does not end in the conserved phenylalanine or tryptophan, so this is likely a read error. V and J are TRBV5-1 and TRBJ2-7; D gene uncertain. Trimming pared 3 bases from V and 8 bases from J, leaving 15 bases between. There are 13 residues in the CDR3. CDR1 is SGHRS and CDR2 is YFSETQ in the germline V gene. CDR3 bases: TGCGCCAGCAGCTCCGAGCCGGCTCCTAAGCAGTACCTC. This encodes CASSSEPAPKQYL.

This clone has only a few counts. The CDR3 loop is CASTLRAGDSYEQYF. In DNA form, the CDR3 reads TGTGCCAGCACCCTCCGAGCGGGAGATAGCTACGAGCAGTACTTC. This rearrangement joins TRBV28 to TRBJ2-7, with TRBD2 matching over 8 bases. This CDR3 has 15 amino acids. J gave up 3 bases and V 7 bases, and 11 bases lay outside the gene matches. In germline, CDR1 is MDHEN, CDR2 SYDVKM.

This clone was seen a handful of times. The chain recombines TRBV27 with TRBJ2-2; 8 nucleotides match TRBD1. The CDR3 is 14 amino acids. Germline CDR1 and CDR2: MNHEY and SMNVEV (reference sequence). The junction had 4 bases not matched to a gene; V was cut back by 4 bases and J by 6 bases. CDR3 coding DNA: TGTGCCAGCAGTTACGACAGGGGAGCCGGGGAGCTGTTTTTT. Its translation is CASSYDRGAGELFF.

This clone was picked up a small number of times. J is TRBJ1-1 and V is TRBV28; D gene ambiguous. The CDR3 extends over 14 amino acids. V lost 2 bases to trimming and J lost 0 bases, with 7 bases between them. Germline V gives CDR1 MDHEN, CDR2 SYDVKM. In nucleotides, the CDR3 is TGTGCCAGCAGTTTAGGTCACATGAACACTGAAGCTTTCTTT. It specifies CASSLGHMNTEAFF.

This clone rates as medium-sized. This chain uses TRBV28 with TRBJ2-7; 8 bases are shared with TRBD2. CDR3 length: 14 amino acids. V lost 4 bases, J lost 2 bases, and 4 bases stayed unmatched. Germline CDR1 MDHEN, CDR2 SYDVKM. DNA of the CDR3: TGTGCCAGCAGTTCCCTCGGGGGGGCCTACGAGCAGTACTTC. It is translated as CASSSLGGAYEQYF. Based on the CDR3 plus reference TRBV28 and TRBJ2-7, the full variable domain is DVKVTQSSRYLVKRTGEKVFLECVQDMDHENMFWYRQDPGLGLRLIYFSYDVKMKEKGDIPEGYSVSREKKERFSLILESASTNQTSMYLCASSSLGGAYEQYFGPGTRLTVT.

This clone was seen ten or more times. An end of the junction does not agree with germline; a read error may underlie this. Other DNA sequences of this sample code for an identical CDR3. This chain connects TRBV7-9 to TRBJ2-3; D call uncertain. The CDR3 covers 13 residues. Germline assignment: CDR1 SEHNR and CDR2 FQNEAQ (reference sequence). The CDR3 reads CASSSQLADTQYF. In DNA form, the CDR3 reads TGTGCTAGCAGCTCCCAGCTTGCAGATACGCAGTATTTT.

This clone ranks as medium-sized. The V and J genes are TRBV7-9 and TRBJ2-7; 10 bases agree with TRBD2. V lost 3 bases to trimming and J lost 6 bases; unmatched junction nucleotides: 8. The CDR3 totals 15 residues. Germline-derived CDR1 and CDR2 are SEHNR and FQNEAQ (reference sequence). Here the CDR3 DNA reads TGTGCCAGCAGCTTGGCTAGCGGGAGCAGTTTCGAGCAGTACTTC. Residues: CASSLASGSSFEQYF.

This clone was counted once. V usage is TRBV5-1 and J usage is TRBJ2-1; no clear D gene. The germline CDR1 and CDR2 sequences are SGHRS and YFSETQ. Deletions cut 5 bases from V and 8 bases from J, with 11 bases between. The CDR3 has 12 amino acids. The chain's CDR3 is CASRDVVDEQFF. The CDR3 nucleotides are TGCGCCAGCAGGGACGTGGTGGATGAGCAGTTCTTC.

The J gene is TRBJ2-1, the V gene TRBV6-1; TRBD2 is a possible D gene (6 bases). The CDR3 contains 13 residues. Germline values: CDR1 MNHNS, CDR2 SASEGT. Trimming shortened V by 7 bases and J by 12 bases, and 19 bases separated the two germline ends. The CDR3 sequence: CASTPGLEEVQFF. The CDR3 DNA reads TGTGCCAGCACCCCGGGACTTGAGGAAGTGCAGTTCTTC.

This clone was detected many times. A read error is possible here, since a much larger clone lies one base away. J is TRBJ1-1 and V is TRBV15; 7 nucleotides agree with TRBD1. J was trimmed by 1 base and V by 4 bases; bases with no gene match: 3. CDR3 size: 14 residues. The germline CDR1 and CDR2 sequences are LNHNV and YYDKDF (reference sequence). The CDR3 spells CATSTWTGNTEAFF. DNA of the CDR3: TGTGCCACCAGCACCTGGACAGGGAACACTGAAGCTTTCTTT.

The CDR3 region is CSARRLLNTGELFF. The CDR3 region has the DNA TGCAGTGCTAGAAGGCTTCTCAACACCGGGGAGCTGTTTTTT. The V gene is TRBV20-1, the J gene TRBJ2-2; D not resolved. Per germline, CDR1 DFQATT and CDR2 SNEGSKA (reference sequence). The CDR3 loop spans 14 amino acids. Between the trimmed V and J ends, which lost 2 bases and 2 bases, there was a span of 9 bases.

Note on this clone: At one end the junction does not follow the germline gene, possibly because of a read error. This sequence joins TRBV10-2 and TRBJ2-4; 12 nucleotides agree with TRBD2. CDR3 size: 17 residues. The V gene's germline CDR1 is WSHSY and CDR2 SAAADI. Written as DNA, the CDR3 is TGCGCCAGCAGCGTGACTAGCGGGGGCTCATACAAAAACATTAAGTACTTC. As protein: CASSVTSGGSYKNIKYF.

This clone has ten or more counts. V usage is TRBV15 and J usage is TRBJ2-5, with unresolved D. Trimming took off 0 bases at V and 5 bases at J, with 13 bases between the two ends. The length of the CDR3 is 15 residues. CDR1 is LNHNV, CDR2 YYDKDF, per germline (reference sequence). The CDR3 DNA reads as TGTGCCACCAGCAGAGATCCACAAGGGTACGAGACCCAGTACTTC. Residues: CATSRDPQGYETQYF.

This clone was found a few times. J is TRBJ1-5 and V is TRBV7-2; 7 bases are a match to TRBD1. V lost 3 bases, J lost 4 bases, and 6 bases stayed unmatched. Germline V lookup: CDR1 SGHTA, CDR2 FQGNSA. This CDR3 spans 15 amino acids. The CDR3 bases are TGTGCCAGCAGCTTCCGACAGGGACCTAATCAGCCCCAGCATTTT. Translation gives CASSFRQGPNQPQHF. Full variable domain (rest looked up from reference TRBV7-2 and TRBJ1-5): GAGVSQSPSNKVTEKGKDVELRCDPISGHTALYWYRQSLGQGLEFLIYFQGNSAPDKSGLPSDRFSAERTGGSVSTLTIQRTQQEDSAVYLCASSFRQGPNQPQHFGDGTRLSIL.

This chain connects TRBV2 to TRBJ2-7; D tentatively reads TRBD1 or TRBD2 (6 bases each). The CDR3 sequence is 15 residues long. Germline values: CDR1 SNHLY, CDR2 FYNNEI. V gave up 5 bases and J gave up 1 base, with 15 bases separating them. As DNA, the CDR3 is TGTGCCAGCAGTCCGACTGGCGGGACATCCTACGAGCAGTACTTC. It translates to CASSPTGGTSYEQYF.

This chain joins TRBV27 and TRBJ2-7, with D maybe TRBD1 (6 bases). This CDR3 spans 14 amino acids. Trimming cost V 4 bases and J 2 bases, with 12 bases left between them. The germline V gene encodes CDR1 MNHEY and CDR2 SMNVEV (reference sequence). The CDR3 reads CASSYQGKAYEQYF. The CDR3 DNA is TGTGCCAGCAGTTATCAGGGGAAAGCCTACGAGCAGTACTTC.

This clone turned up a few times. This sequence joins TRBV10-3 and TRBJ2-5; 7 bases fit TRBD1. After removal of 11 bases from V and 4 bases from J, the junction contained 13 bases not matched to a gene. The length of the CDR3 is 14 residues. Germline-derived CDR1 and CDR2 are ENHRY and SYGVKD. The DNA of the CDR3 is TGTGCCGTAAGACAGGGAAGAAGTGGAGAGACCCAGTACTTC. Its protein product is CAVRQGRSGETQYF.

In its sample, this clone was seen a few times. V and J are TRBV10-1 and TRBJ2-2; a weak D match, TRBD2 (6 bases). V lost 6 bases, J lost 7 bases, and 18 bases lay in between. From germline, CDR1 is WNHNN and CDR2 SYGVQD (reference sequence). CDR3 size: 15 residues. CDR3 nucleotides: TGCGCCAGCAGCCTGGCGGGACCACGAGGCGGGGAGCTGTTTTTT. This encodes CASSLAGPRGGELFF.

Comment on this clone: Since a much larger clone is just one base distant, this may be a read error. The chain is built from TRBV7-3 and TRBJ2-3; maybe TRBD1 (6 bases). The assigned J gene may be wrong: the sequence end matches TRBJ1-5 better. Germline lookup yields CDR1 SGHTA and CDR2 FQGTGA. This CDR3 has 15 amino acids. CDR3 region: CASSPDRRPGDTQHF. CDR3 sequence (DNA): TGTGCCAGCAGCCCCGACAGGCGTCCGGGAGATACGCAGCATTTT.

CDR3 sequence: CSAAPSGKVEQYF. The CDR3 DNA follows: TGCAGTGCTGCCCCCAGCGGGAAGGTCGAGCAGTACTTC. The genes are TRBV20-1 and TRBJ2-7; 7 positions match TRBD2. CDR3 length equals 13 residues. The germline V gene encodes CDR1 DFQATT and CDR2 SNEGSKA (reference sequence). The V segment lost 5 bases and the J segment 6 bases; nucleotides outside the gene matches: 10.

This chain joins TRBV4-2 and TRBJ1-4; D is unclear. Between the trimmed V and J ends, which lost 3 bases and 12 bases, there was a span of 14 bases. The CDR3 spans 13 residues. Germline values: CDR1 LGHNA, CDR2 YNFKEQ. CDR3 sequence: CASSQTTTSQLFF. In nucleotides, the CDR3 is TGTGCCAGCAGCCAGACCACGACGTCACAACTGTTTTTT.

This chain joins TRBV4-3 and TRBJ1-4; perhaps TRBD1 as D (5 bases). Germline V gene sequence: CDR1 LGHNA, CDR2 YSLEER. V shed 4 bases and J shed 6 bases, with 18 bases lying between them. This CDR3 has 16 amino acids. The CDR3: CASSRGTPGGDEKLFF. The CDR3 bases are TGCGCCAGCAGCCGGGGGACCCCGGGAGGGGATGAAAAACTGTTTTTT.

In DNA form, the CDR3 reads TGTGCCAGCAGCCAAGGGCTCTTTAATGAAAAACTGTTTTTT. As protein: CASSQGLFNEKLFF. This chain joins TRBV3-1 and TRBJ1-4; no definite D call. This CDR3 contains 14 residues. Germline V gene lookup returns CDR1 LGHDT and CDR2 YNNKEL (reference sequence). The ends were cut back, 1 base at V and 4 bases at J, with 7 bases in the middle.

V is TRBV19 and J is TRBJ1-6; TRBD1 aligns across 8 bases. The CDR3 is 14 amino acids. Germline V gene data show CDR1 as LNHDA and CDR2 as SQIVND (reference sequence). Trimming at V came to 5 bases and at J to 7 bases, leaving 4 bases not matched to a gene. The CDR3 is CASSVDRGNSPLHF. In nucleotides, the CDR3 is TGTGCCAGTAGTGTTGACAGGGGCAATTCACCCCTCCACTTT.

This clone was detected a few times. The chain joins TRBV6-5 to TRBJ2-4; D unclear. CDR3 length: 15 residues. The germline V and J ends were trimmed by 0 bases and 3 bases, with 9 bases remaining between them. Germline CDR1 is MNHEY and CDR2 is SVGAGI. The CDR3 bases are TGTGCCAGCAGTTACTCCCGAAAGGACAAAAACATTCAGTACTTC. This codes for CASSYSRKDKNIQYF.

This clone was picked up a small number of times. For the CDR3, the DNA is TGTGCCAGCAGTTACAAGGGACGGGGGCTCGGGGCCCTCCACTTT. Its protein is CASSYKGRGLGALHF. The chain uses TRBV6-6 and TRBJ1-6, with D perhaps matching TRBD1 (6 bases). V lost 2 bases, J lost 14 bases, and 19 bases lay in between. Germline V CDR1 and CDR2: MNHNY, SVGAGI (reference sequence). The CDR3 loop spans 15 amino acids.

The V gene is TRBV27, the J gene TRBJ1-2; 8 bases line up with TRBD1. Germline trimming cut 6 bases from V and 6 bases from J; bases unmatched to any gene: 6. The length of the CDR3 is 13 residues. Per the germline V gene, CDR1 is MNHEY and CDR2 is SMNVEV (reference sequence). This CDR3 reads CASSFTGGNGYTF. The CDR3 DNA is TGTGCCAGCAGCTTTACAGGGGGAAATGGCTACACCTTC.